A single sample is the source of the 18 T cell receptor beta chains below, sequenced in a study of T cell changes during pregnancy in multiple sclerosis. Measured with immunoSEQ multiplex PCR; TCRdb has only the in-frame clones, and not every one. Here the sample spans tens of thousands of clones, 80% to 95% being singletons. The sequencing here drew on peripheral blood, taken in the third trimester of pregnancy. All receptors derive from a female donor in good health, enrolled as a control in a pregnancy study.

The table lists this clone with a few counts. This chain uses TRBV2 with TRBJ2-2, with D maybe TRBD1 (6 bases). The V gene lost 7 bases and the J gene lost 4 bases, with 13 bases spanning the gap. CDR1 and CDR2 (germline): SNHLY, FYNNEI. The CDR3 spans 14 residues. CDR3 protein: CASNAQGPTGELFF. The CDR3 DNA follows: TGTGCCAGCAACGCGCAGGGGCCCACCGGGGAGCTGTTTTTT. The full variable domain, with the rest looked up from reference TRBV2 and TRBJ2-2, is EPEVTQTPSHQVTQMGQEVILRCVPISNHLYFYWYRQILGQKVEFLVSFYNNEISEKSEIFDDQFSVERPDGSNFTLKIRSTKLEDSAMYFCASNAQGPTGELFFGEGSRLTVL.

The chain recombines TRBV28 with TRBJ1-2, with a weak D call TRBD1 (5 bases). In germline, CDR1 is MDHEN, CDR2 SYDVKM. The V end was cut by 4 bases, the J end by 8 bases, with 23 bases between. The CDR3 length is 16 residues. The CDR3 spells CASSSRAGRIPWGYTF. In DNA form, the CDR3 reads TGTGCCAGCAGTTCCAGGGCGGGACGCATCCCGTGGGGCTACACCTTC.

The V call is TRBV6-6, the J call TRBJ1-3; possible D gene TRBD1, 5 bases. Germline assignment: CDR1 MNHNY and CDR2 SVGAGI (reference sequence). Between the trimmed V and J ends, which lost 5 bases and 0 bases, there was a span of 11 bases. The CDR3 spans 15 residues. CDR3 amino acids: CASSRGETSGNTIYF. The CDR3 DNA sequence: TGTGCCAGCAGTCGGGGGGAAACCTCTGGAAACACCATATATTTT.

J is TRBJ2-2 and V is TRBV7-2; 11 nucleotides line up with TRBD2. The CDR3 has 18 amino acids. V lost 1 base and J lost 2; bases outside the gene matches: 6. Per germline, CDR1 SGHTA and CDR2 FQGNSA. The CDR3: CASSLGASGGKNTGELFF. The DNA for the CDR3 is TGTGCCAGCAGCTTAGGGGCTAGCGGGGGGAAAAACACCGGGGAGCTGTTTTTT.

V gene TRBV27 combines with J gene TRBJ2-2; D is possibly TRBD2 (6 bases). Trimming took 4 bases from V and 4 from J, leaving 13 bases between them. The CDR3 runs 15 residues. Germline V gives CDR1 MNHEY, CDR2 SMNVEV (reference sequence). The DNA for the CDR3 is TGTGCCAGCAGTTGGAAGAGGGAGGTCACCGGGGAGCTGTTTTTT. Protein product: CASSWKREVTGELFF.

The CDR3 is CASSLDRFNSPLHF. CDR3 nucleotide sequence: TGTGCCAGCAGCTTGGACAGATTCAATTCACCCCTCCACTTT. This chain joins TRBV5-6 and TRBJ1-6; no firm D call. CDR3 length: 14 amino acids. V was clipped by 0 bases and J by 7 bases, with 8 bases between them. Germline loops: CDR1 SGHDT, CDR2 YYEEEE.

The genes are TRBV5-1 and TRBJ2-2; D uncertain. This CDR3 is 14 amino acids long. V was trimmed by 2 bases and J by 7 bases, leaving 12 bases between them. CDR1 is SGHRS, CDR2 YFSETQ, per germline. The DNA for the CDR3 is TGCGCCAGCAGCTTTGGTATAGCCGGCGGGGAGCTGTTTTTT. As protein: CASSFGIAGGELFF.

This chain uses TRBV7-6 with TRBJ2-7; 7 nucleotides agree with TRBD1. In germline, CDR1 is SGHVS, CDR2 FNYEAQ. The CDR3 spans 14 residues. Germline trimming cut 1 base from V and 4 bases from J; bases unmatched to any gene: 4. The CDR3 DNA sequence: TGTGCCAGCAGCTTAGGACAGGGAACGTACGAGCAGTACTTC. Amino acids: CASSLGQGTYEQYF.

The rearrangement joins TRBV11-3 to TRBJ2-2; D not resolved. CDR1 SGHNT and CDR2 YENEEA come from the germline V gene. The CDR3 has 14 residues. V lost 3 bases and J lost 4, with 9 bases in between. This CDR3 is CASSFQELTGELFF. The DNA of the CDR3 is TGTGCCAGCAGCTTTCAAGAACTCACCGGGGAGCTGTTTTTT.

This clone has a single count. The chain joins TRBV29-1 to TRBJ1-2, with TRBD1 identical over 8 bases. V trimming: 6 bases; J trimming: 3 bases; junction bases outside the gene matches: 6. Germline V CDR1 and CDR2: SQVTM, ANQGSEA. The CDR3 runs 13 residues. The CDR3 reads CSVRQGKYYGYTF. CDR3 coding DNA: TGCAGCGTCCGACAGGGGAAATACTATGGCTACACCTTC.

This chain uses TRBV6-4 with TRBJ2-2; D uncertain. Per germline, CDR1 MRHNA and CDR2 SNTAGT. The CDR3 sequence is 14 residues long. Trimming pared 3 bases from V and 1 base from J, leaving 6 bases between. The DNA of the CDR3 is TGTGCCAGCAGTGAATCCCAGAACACCGGGGAGCTGTTTTTT. Translating it yields CASSESQNTGELFF.

The rearrangement joins TRBV29-1 to TRBJ1-1, with 9 bases identical to TRBD1. Unmatched junction bases numbered 11, after V lost 7 bases and J lost 5 bases. CDR1 SQVTM and CDR2 ANQGSEA come from the germline V gene. The CDR3 is 14 amino acids. The CDR3 coding sequence is TGCAGCGCTGGTACAGGGGGCGCAAGGACTGAAGCTTTCTTT. Its protein is CSAGTGGARTEAFF.

V gene TRBV19 combines with J gene TRBJ2-7, with 10 bases that match TRBD2. The V and J ends lost 2 bases and 3 bases, in that order; junction bases with no gene match: 7. The CDR3 consists of 16 residues. Germline CDR1 is LNHDA and CDR2 is SQIVND (reference sequence). DNA for the CDR3: TGTGCCAGTAGTATAATCTCTAGCGGGAGAGACTACGAGCAGTACTTC. Translated, it gives CASSIISSGRDYEQYF.

CDR3 sequence (DNA): TGTGCCAGCAGCCAATCGACAGGGATAAATCAGCCCCAGCATTTT. Its translation is CASSQSTGINQPQHF. The rearrangement uses TRBV16 and TRBJ1-5; 7 bases fit TRBD1. V lost 0 bases, J lost 4 bases, and 3 bases stayed unmatched. Germline CDR1 KGHSY, CDR2 FQNENV. CDR3 length: 15 amino acids.

V usage is TRBV5-1 and J usage is TRBJ1-2, with 7 bases that match TRBD1. V dropped 4 bases and J dropped 2; count of bases not matched to a gene: 5. CDR3 length: 14 residues. Germline CDR1 SGHRS, CDR2 YFSETQ. CDR3: CASSPTTGNYGYTF. In DNA, the CDR3 is TGCGCCAGCAGCCCGACGACAGGGAACTATGGCTACACCTTC.

The rearrangement links TRBV7-2 to TRBJ2-7, with D possibly TRBD2 on 6 matching bases. Trimming removed 6 bases from V and 2 bases from J, with 11 bases in between. The CDR3 contains 13 residues. Germline CDR1 is SGHTA and CDR2 is FQGNSA. This chain's CDR3 is CASRRDLTYEQYF. The CDR3 nucleotides are TGTGCCAGCAGAAGGGACTTAACCTACGAGCAGTACTTC.

The chain employs TRBV4-3 and TRBJ1-2; D may be TRBD1 (6 bases). CDR3 size: 15 residues. V lost 0 bases to trimming and J lost 4 bases, with 12 bases between them. Germline lookup yields CDR1 LGHNA and CDR2 YSLEER. The CDR3 protein is CASSQDPGRGYGYTF. CDR3 DNA: TGCGCCAGCAGCCAAGACCCCGGCAGGGGCTATGGCTACACCTTC.

The V call is TRBV28, the J call TRBJ2-6; a possible D gene is TRBD2 (5 bases). The germline V gene encodes CDR1 MDHEN and CDR2 SYDVKM. Trimming removed 4 bases from V and 0 bases from J, with 16 bases in between. This CDR3 contains 18 residues. CDR3 DNA: TGTGCCAGCAGTTCTTACCCCGGGAACCCCTCTGGGGCCAACGTCCTGACTTTC. Its protein is CASSSYPGNPSGANVLTF.